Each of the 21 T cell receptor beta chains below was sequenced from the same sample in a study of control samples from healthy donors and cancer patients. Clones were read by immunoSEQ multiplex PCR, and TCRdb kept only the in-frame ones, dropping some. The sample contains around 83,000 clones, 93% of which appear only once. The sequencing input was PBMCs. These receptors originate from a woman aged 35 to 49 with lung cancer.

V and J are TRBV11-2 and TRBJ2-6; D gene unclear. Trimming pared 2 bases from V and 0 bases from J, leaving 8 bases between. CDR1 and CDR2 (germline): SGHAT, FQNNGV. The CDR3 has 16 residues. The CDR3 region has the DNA TGTGCCAGCAGCTTAACGCCAAGCTCTGGGGCCAACGTCCTGACTTTC. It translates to CASSLTPSSGANVLTF.

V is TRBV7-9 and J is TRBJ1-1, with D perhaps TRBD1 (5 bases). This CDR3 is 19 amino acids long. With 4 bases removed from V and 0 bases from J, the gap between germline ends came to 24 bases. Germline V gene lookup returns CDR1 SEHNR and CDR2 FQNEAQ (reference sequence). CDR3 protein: CASSWSPGSLRSMNTEAFF. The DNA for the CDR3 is TGTGCCAGCAGCTGGAGCCCAGGGAGTTTGAGATCCATGAACACTGAAGCTTTCTTT.

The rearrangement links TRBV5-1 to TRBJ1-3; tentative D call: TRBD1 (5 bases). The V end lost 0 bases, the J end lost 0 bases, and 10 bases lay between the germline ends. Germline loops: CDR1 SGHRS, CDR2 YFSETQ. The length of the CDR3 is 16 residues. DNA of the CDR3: TGCGCCAGCAGCTTGGGGGACGGGAACTCTGGAAACACCATATATTTT. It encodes CASSLGDGNSGNTIYF.

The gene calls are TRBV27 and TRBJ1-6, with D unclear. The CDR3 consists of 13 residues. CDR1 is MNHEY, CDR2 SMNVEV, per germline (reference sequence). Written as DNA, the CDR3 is TGTGCGGTGGGGAGCTCCTATAATTCACCCCTCCACTTT. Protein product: CAVGSSYNSPLHF.

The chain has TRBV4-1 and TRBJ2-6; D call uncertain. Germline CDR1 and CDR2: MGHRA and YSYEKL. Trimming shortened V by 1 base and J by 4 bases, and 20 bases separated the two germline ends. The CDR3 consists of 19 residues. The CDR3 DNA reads TGCGCCAGCAGCCAAGGGGTTGCGACGGAGCTAGGCGGGGCCAACGTCCTGACTTTC. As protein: CASSQGVATELGGANVLTF.

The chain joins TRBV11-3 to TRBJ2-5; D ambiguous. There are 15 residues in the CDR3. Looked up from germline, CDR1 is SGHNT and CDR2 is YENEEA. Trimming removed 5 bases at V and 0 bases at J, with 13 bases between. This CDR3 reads CASSPLNVYQETQYF. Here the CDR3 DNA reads TGTGCCAGCAGCCCGCTTAATGTGTACCAAGAGACCCAGTACTTC. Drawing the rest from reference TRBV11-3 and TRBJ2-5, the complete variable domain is EAGVVQSPRYKIIEKKQPVAFWCNPISGHNTLYWYLQNLGQGPELLIRYENEEAVDDSQLPKDRFSAERLKGVDSTLKIQPAELGDSAVYLCASSPLNVYQETQYFGPGTRLLVL.

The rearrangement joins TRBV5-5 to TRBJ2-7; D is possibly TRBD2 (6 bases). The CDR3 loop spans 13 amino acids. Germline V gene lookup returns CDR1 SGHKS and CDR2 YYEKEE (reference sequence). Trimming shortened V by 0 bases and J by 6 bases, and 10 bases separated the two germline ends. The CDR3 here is CASSLDGTLEQYF. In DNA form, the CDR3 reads TGTGCCAGCAGCTTGGACGGGACTCTCGAGCAGTACTTC.

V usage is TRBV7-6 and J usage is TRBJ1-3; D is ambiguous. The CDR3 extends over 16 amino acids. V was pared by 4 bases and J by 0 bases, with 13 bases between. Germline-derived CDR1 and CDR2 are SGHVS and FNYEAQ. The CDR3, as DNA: TGTGCCAGCAGCTACGGACTGTCGAGCTCTGGAAACACCATATATTTT. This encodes CASSYGLSSSGNTIYF.

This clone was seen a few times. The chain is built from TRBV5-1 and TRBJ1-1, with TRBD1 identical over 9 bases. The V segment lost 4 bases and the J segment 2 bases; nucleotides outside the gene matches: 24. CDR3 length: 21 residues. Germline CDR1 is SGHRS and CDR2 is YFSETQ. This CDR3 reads CASSEGGTGKGTRSSNTEAFF. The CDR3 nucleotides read TGCGCCAGCAGCGAAGGGGGGACAGGGAAGGGAACAAGATCCTCTAACACTGAAGCTTTCTTT. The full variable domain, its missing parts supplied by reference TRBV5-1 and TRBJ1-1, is KAGVTQTPRYLIKTRGQQVTLSCSPISGHRSVSWYQQTPGQGLQFLFEYFSETQRNKGNFPGRFSGRQFSNSRSEMNVSTLELGDSALYLCASSEGGTGKGTRSSNTEAFFGQGTRLTVV.

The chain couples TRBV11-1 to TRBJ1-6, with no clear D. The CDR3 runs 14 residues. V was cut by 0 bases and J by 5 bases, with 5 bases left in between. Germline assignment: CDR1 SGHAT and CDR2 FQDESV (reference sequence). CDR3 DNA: TGTGCCAGCAGCTTAGCCGGAAATAATTCACCCCTCCACTTT. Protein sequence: CASSLAGNNSPLHF.

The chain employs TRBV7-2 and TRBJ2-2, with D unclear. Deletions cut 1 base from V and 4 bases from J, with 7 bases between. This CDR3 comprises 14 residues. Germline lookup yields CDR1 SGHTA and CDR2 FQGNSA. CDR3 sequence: CASSLGFSTGELFF. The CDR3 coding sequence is TGTGCCAGCAGCTTAGGTTTCTCCACCGGGGAGCTGTTTTTT.

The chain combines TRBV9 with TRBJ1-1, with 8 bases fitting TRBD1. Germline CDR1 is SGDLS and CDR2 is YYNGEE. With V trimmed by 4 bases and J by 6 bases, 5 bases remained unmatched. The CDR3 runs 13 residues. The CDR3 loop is CASSTQDRAEAFF. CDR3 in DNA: TGTGCCAGCAGCACCCAGGACAGGGCTGAAGCTTTCTTT.

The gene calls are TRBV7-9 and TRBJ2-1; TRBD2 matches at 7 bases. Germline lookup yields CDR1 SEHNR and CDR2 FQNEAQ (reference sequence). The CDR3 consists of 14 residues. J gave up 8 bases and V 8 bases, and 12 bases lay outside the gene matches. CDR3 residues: CASVVSGANDEQFF. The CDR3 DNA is TGTGCCAGCGTCGTAAGCGGGGCAAACGATGAGCAGTTCTTC.

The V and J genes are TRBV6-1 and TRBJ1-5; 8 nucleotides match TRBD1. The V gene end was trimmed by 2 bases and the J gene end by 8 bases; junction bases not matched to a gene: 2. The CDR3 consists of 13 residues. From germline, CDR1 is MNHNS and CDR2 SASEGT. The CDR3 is CASSENRGKPQHF. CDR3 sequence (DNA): TGTGCCAGCAGTGAAAACAGGGGGAAGCCCCAGCATTTT.

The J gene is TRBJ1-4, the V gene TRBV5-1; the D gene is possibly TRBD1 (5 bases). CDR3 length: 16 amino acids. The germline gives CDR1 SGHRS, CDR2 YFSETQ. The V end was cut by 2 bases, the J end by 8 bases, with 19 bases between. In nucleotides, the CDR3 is TGCGCCAGCAGCTTAGCCGGGGGTCAGGGTGGCGAAAAACTGTTTTTT. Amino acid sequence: CASSLAGGQGGEKLFF.

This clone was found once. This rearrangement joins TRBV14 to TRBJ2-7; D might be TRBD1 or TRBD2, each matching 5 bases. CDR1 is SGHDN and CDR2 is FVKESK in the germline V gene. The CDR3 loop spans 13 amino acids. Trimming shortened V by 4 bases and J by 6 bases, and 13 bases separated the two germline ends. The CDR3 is CASSRYGAGEQYF. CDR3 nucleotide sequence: TGTGCCAGCAGCCGTTACGGGGCGGGCGAGCAGTACTTC.

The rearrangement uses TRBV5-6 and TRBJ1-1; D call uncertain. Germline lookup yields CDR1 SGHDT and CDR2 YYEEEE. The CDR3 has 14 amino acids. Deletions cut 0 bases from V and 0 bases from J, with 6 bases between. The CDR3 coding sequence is TGTGCCAGCAGCTTGGCGGCTTTGAACACTGAAGCTTTCTTT. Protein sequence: CASSLAALNTEAFF.

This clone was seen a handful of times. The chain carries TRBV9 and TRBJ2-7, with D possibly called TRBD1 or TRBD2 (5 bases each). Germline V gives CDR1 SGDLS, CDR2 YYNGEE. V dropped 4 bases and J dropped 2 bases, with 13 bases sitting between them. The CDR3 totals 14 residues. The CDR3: CASSPRGRPYEQYF. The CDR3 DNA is TGTGCCAGCAGCCCTCGGGGCAGGCCCTACGAGCAGTACTTC. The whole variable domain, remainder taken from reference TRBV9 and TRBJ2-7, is DSGVTQTPKHLITATGQRVTLRCSPRSGDLSVYWYQQSLDQGLQFLIQYYNGEERAKGNILERFSAQQFPDLHSELNLSSLELGDSALYFCASSPRGRPYEQYFGPGTRLTVT.

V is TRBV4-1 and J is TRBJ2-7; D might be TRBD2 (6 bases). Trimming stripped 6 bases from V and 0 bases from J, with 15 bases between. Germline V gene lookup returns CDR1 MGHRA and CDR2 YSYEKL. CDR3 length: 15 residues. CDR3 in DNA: TGCGCCAGCAGTCTAGTATGGGACTCCTCCTACGAGCAGTACTTC. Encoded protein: CASSLVWDSSYEQYF.

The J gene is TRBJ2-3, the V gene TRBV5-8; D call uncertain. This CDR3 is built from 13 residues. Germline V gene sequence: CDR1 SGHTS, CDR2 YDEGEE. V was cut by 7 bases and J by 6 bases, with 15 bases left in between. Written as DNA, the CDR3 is TGTGCCAGCCCCGGTCAGTCATGGGATACGCAGTATTTT. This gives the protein CASPGQSWDTQYF. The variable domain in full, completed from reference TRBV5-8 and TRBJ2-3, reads EAGVTQSPTHLIKTRGQQATLRCSPISGHTSVYWYQQALGLGLQFLLWYDEGEERNRGNFPPRFSGRQFPNYSSELNVNALELEDSALYLCASPGQSWDTQYFGPGTRLTVL.

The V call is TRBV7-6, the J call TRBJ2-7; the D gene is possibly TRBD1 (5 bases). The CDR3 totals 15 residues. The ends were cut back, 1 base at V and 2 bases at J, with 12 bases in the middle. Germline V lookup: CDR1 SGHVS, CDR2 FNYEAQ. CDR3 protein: CASSLEGDSPYEQYF. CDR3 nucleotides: TGTGCCAGCAGCTTAGAAGGGGATAGCCCCTACGAGCAGTACTTC. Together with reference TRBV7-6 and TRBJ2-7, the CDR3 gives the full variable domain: GAGVSQSPRYKVTKRGQDVALRCDPISGHVSLYWYRQALGQGPEFLTYFNYEAQQDKSGLPNDRFSAERPEGSISTLTIQRTEQRDSAMYRCASSLEGDSPYEQYFGPGTRLTVT.